The 3 T cell receptor beta chains in this list originate from one sample, sequenced in a study of blood T cells in healthy people across ages. With a J-beta primer mix and a sample-barcoded 5' primer, a second PCR ran about 7 to 12 cycles. TCRdb reanalysed the 5' RACE reads using MiXCR and keeps one entry per CDR3 protein. This table holds about 640,000 distinct CDR3 sequences, roughly three fifths found once. Sequenced input: blood. The receptors come from a man in his 60s in good health.

This chain uses TRBV24-1 with TRBJ2-1; 11 bases fit TRBD1. Germline CDR1 KGHDR, CDR2 SFDVKD. CDR3 length: 16 residues. Trimming at V came to 4 bases and at J to 9 bases, leaving 10 bases not matched to a gene. In nucleotides, the CDR3 is TGTGCCACCAGTGAGACCGGGACAGGGGGTGTTGGTGAGCAGTTCTTC. It translates to CATSETGTGGVGEQFF.

The chain recombines TRBV29-1 with TRBJ2-1, with 10 bases that match TRBD2. Trimming at V came to 5 bases and at J to 7 bases, leaving 5 bases not matched to a gene. Germline-derived CDR1 and CDR2 are SQVTM and ANQGSEA. The CDR3 runs 13 residues. CDR3 amino acids: CSVSGGARNEQFF. CDR3 nucleotides: TGCAGCGTTAGCGGGGGGGCTCGGAATGAGCAGTTCTTC.

CDR3 DNA sequence: TGTGCCATCAGACAGACTAGCGGAACAGATACGCAGTATTTT. Amino acid sequence: CAIRQTSGTDTQYF. The chain couples TRBV10-3 to TRBJ2-3; TRBD2 agrees at 9 bases. This CDR3 region has 14 residues. Germline values: CDR1 ENHRY, CDR2 SYGVKD. J was trimmed by 3 bases and V by 6 bases; bases with no gene match: 4.